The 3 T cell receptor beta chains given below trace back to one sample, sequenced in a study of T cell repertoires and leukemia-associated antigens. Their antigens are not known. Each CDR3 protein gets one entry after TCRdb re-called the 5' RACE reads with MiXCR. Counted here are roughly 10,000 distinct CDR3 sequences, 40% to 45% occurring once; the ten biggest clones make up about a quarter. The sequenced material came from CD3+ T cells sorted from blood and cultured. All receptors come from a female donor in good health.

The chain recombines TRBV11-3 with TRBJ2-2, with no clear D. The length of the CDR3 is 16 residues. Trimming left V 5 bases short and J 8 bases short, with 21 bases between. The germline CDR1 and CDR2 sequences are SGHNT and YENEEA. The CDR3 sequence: CASSRVLSSTGGELFF. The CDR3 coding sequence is TGTGCCAGCAGCCGAGTTTTATCCTCCACCGGGGGGGAGCTGTTTTTT.

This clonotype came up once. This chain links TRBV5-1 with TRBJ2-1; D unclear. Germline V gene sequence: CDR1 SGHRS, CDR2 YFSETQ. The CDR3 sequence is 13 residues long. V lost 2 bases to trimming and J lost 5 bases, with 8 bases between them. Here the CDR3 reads CASSFGFDNEQFF. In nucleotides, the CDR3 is TGCGCCAGCAGCTTTGGGTTCGACAATGAGCAGTTCTTC.

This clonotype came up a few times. This CDR3 is CASSQMGSAASPLHF. CDR3 nucleotide sequence: TGCGCCAGCAGCCAGATGGGGTCGGCGGCTTCACCCCTCCACTTT. The V gene is TRBV4-3, the J gene TRBJ1-6; no definite D call. CDR1 and CDR2 (germline): LGHNA, YSLEER. CDR3 length: 15 residues. Trimming took 3 bases from V and 9 from J, leaving 15 bases between them.